A selection of T cell receptor beta chains follows, all from one sample in a study of T cells after yellow fever vaccination. TCRdb reanalysed the 5' RACE reads using MiXCR and keeps one entry per CDR3 protein. There are 200,000 to 250,000 distinct CDR3 sequences in the sample; 6.9% occur only once, and 0.85% lies in the top ten. The sequencing here drew on CD4+ T cells sorted from PBMCs, taken 15 days after the yellow fever booster vaccination. These receptors were taken from a man aged 25-40 years who received the YFV17D yellow fever vaccine. Both conserved end residues are part of each CDR3. A D gene is named only where the DNA matches it firmly. Not every row has a clone size; where given, it reads once, few, many or a size class.

TRBJ2-7 | TRBV20-1 | NA | 11 | few | CSAREGGEQYF | TGCAGTGCTAGAGAAGGGGGGGAGCAGTACTTC
TRBJ1-6 | TRBV15 | TRBD1 | 13 | many | CATSTDRLSPLHF | TGTGCCACCAGCACGGACAGGCTTTCACCCCTCCACTTT
TRBJ1-4 | TRBV30 | NA | 14 | NA | CAWSVGGLGEKLFF | TGTGCCTGGAGTGTCGGGGGGCTGGGTGAAAAACTGTTTTTT
TRBJ2-3 | TRBV28 | TRBD2 | 18 | NA | CASSTTSGRMLGTDTQYF | TGTGCCAGCAGTACGACTAGCGGGAGGATGTTGGGCACAGATACGCAGTATTTT
TRBJ2-1 | TRBV7-2 | NA | 15 | many | CASSLLDGGWDEQFF | TGTGCCAGCAGCCTCTTGGACGGGGGATGGGATGAGCAGTTCTTC
TRBJ2-5 | TRBV30 | TRBD1 | 12 | NA | CAWAGGWETQYF | TGTGCCTGGGCAGGGGGCTGGGAGACCCAGTACTTC
TRBJ1-4 | TRBV5-1 | NA | 13 | NA | CASSLEQQGKLFF | TGCGCCAGCAGCCTCGAACAACAGGGAAAACTGTTTTTT
TRBJ2-1 | TRBV9 | NA | 14 | few | CASNKGAEGGEQFF | TGTGCCAGCAATAAGGGAGCGGAAGGAGGTGAGCAGTTCTTC
TRBJ2-5 | TRBV6-5 | TRBD2 | 15 | many | CASSYRLAGEETQYF | TGTGCCAGCAGTTATCGGCTAGCGGGAGAAGAGACCCAGTACTTC
TRBJ2-1 | TRBV21-1 | NA | 16 | NA | CASSLSGGPIHDEQFF | TGTGCCAGCAGCCTATCCGGGGGCCCCATCCACGATGAGCAGTTCTTC
TRBJ2-7 | TRBV7-2 | NA | 13 | many | CASSLGTRRVQYF | TGTGCCAGCAGCTTAGGGACACGGAGGGTGCAGTACTTC
TRBJ1-1 | TRBV5-1 | NA | 14 | few | CASGKEDVNTEAFF | TGCGCCAGCGGAAAGGAGGATGTGAACACTGAAGCTTTCTTT
TRBJ2-3 | TRBV27 | NA | 16 | many | CASSLLSSGAGDTQYF | TGTGCCAGCAGTTTATTGTCGTCGGGGGCGGGGGATACGCAGTATTTT
TRBJ2-3 | TRBV7-8 | NA | 15 | NA | CASSLASGGVGTWYF | TGTGCCAGCAGCTTAGCCTCTGGGGGTGTGGGAACATGGTATTTT
TRBJ1-1 | TRBV6-1 | NA | 14 | few | CASSPLYSNTEAFF | TGTGCCAGCAGCCCCCTGTATTCGAACACTGAAGCTTTCTTT
TRBJ2-2 | TRBV28 | NA | 14 | few | CASSRGGVTGELFF | TGTGCCAGCAGCCGCGGAGGCGTCACCGGGGAGCTGTTTTTT
TRBJ2-5 | TRBV4-3 | TRBD2 | 16 | NA | CASSQATSGVGETQYF | TGCGCCAGCAGCCAAGCGACTAGCGGGGTAGGGGAGACCCAGTACTTC
TRBJ1-1 | TRBV20-1 | NA | 13 | few | CSAQRRTNTEAFF | TGCAGTGCCCAAAGGCGGACTAACACTGAAGCTTTCTTT
TRBJ2-7 | TRBV5-4 | NA | 15 | few | CASTRGRYGTYEQYF | TGTGCCAGCACGAGAGGGCGTTATGGAACCTACGAGCAGTACTTC
TRBJ2-1 | TRBV20-1 | TRBD2 | 16 | few | CSASQTSGSSYNEQFF | TGCAGTGCTTCACAGACTAGCGGTTCCTCCTACAATGAGCAGTTCTTC
TRBJ2-3 | TRBV7-2 | NA | 14 | few | CASSSTGLTDTQYF | TGTGCCAGCAGCTCCACGGGATTAACAGATACGCAGTATTTT
TRBJ2-7 | TRBV7-6 | NA | 13 | many | CASSLGNSYEQYF | TGTGCCAGCAGCTTAGGGAACAGCTACGAGCAGTACTTC
TRBJ2-1 | TRBV12-3/TRBV12-4 | TRBD2 | 15 | few | CASSLPRTSGAEQFF | TGTGCCAGCAGTTTACCAAGGACTAGCGGGGCTGAGCAGTTCTTC
TRBJ2-5 | TRBV20-1 | TRBD2 | 14 | few | CSARGEGRTETQYF | TGCAGTGCTAGGGGGGAGGGGAGGACAGAGACCCAGTACTTC
TRBJ2-7 | TRBV5-1 | TRBD2 | 15 | once | CASSPTLAGEYQQYF | TGCGCCAGCAGCCCCACTCTAGCGGGAGAGTACCAGCAGTACTTC
TRBJ2-1 | TRBV12-3/TRBV12-4 | TRBD2 | 17 | NA | CASSRRTSGSSYNEQFF | TGTGCCAGCAGTCGTCGGACTAGCGGGAGCTCCTACAATGAGCAGTTCTTC
TRBJ1-6 | TRBV9 | NA | 16 | NA | CASSVGGAGLNSPLHF | TGTGCCAGCAGCGTAGGTGGGGCAGGCCTTAATTCACCCCTCCACTTT
TRBJ2-6 | TRBV25-1 | NA | 18 | few | CASTAVREKVSGANVLTF | TGTGCCAGCACCGCCGTCCGGGAAAAAGTCTCTGGGGCCAACGTCCTGACTTTC
TRBJ2-5 | TRBV5-1 | NA | 20 | few | CASRLGLPRQLRGSGETQYF | TGCGCCAGCAGATTGGGACTCCCAAGGCAGTTACGGGGGAGCGGAGAGACCCAGTACTTC
TRBJ2-7 | TRBV5-1 | NA | 14 | few | CASRLDRDSYEQYF | TGCGCCAGCAGACTCGACAGAGATAGCTACGAGCAGTACTTC
TRBJ2-3 | TRBV20-1 | NA | 15 | few | CSAGPLRELTDTQYF | TGCAGTGCTGGACCTTTGAGGGAACTCACAGATACGCAGTATTTT
TRBJ2-1 | TRBV24-1 | NA | 11 | NA | CATSAYNEQFF | TGTGCCACCAGTGCCTACAATGAGCAGTTCTTC
TRBJ2-1 | TRBV29-1 | NA | 12 | few | CSVGIDRYEQFF | TGCAGCGTGGGGATAGACAGGTATGAGCAGTTCTTC
TRBJ2-1 | TRBV11-2 | TRBD1 | 15 | few | CASSLSHGQGYEQFF | TGTGCCAGCAGCTTATCCCATGGACAGGGCTATGAGCAGTTCTTC
TRBJ2-5 | TRBV5-1 | TRBD2 | 14 | many | CASSRGGTQETQYF | TGCGCCAGCAGCCGCGGGGGGACACAAGAGACCCAGTACTTC
TRBJ2-3 | TRBV29-1 | NA | 14 | many | CSVHGRLTADTQYF | TGCAGCGTCCATGGACGCCTTACGGCAGATACGCAGTATTTT
TRBJ1-1 | TRBV10-3 | NA | 13 | many | CAINSERNTEAFF | TGTGCCATCAATTCGGAAAGGAACACTGAAGCTTTCTTT
TRBJ1-5 | TRBV15 | TRBD1 | 15 | NA | CATSRETGGRQPQHF | TGTGCCACCAGCAGGGAAACAGGGGGACGGCAGCCCCAGCATTTT
TRBJ2-3 | TRBV5-1 | NA | 13 | few | CASSLGQPDTQYF | TGCGCCAGCAGCCTCGGACAGCCAGATACGCAGTATTTT
TRBJ1-3 | TRBV7-2 | NA | 14 | NA | CASRLGGDGNTIYF | TGTGCCAGCAGGTTGGGGGGCGATGGAAACACCATATATTTT
TRBJ1-5 | TRBV20-1 | NA | 14 | few | CSASQPTSNQPQHF | TGCAGTGCTAGCCAACCCACAAGCAATCAGCCCCAGCATTTT
TRBJ2-7 | TRBV20-1 | TRBD1 | 15 | few | CSATDATGSSYEQYF | TGCAGTGCTACCGACGCGACAGGGTCCTCCTACGAGCAGTACTTC
TRBJ2-3 | TRBV12-3/TRBV12-4 | TRBD1 | 15 | few | CASSSRDSVTDTQYF | TGTGCCAGCAGTTCAAGGGACAGTGTCACAGATACGCAGTATTTT
TRBJ2-7 | TRBV3-1 | NA | 13 | few | CASSRQRLNEQYF | TGTGCCAGCAGCCGACAGAGACTTAACGAGCAGTACTTC
TRBJ2-1 | TRBV4-2 | TRBD2 | 19 | many | CASSQEGGVHSGSRHEQFF | TGTGCCAGCAGCCAAGAAGGTGGGGTACACAGCGGGAGTCGCCATGAGCAGTTCTTC
TRBJ2-7 | TRBV11-2 | TRBD2 | 15 | few | CASSLGLAGFYEQYF | TGTGCCAGCAGCTTAGGTCTAGCGGGATTTTACGAGCAGTACTTC
TRBJ2-3 | TRBV29-1 | NA | 15 | many | CSVEDRRESTDTQYF | TGCAGCGTTGAAGACAGACGAGAGAGCACAGATACGCAGTATTTT
TRBJ2-5 | TRBV20-1 | TRBD2 | 16 | few | CSAREGRLAYQETQYF | TGCAGTGCTAGAGAGGGTAGACTAGCGTACCAAGAGACCCAGTACTTC
TRBJ1-2 | TRBV19 | NA | 13 | NA | CASSITGIQGYTF | TGTGCCAGTAGTATCACCGGCATTCAGGGCTACACCTTC
TRBJ2-7 | TRBV12-3/TRBV12-4 | NA | 13 | NA | CAMRQDSSYEQYF | TGTGCCATGAGACAAGACTCTTCCTACGAGCAGTACTTC
TRBJ2-7 | TRBV28 | NA | 13 | NA | CASTGAITIEQYF | TGTGCCAGCACTGGGGCCATTACGATCGAGCAGTACTTC
TRBJ2-2 | TRBV28 | NA | 13 | NA | CASSLVSRGELFF | TGTGCCAGCAGTTTAGTGTCTCGCGGGGAGCTGTTTTTT
TRBJ2-3 | TRBV20-1 | TRBD2 | 16 | few | CSALFLAGGLTDTQYF | TGCAGTGCCCTATTTCTAGCGGGAGGGCTCACAGATACGCAGTATTTT
TRBJ2-7 | TRBV25-1 | NA | 11 | few | CASSALSEQYF | TGTGCCAGCAGTGCCCTGTCCGAGCAGTACTTC
TRBJ2-6 | TRBV20-1 | TRBD2 | 16 | few | CSARGGRGAGANVLTF | TGCAGTGCTAGAGGAGGCCGGGGGGCTGGGGCCAACGTCCTGACTTTC